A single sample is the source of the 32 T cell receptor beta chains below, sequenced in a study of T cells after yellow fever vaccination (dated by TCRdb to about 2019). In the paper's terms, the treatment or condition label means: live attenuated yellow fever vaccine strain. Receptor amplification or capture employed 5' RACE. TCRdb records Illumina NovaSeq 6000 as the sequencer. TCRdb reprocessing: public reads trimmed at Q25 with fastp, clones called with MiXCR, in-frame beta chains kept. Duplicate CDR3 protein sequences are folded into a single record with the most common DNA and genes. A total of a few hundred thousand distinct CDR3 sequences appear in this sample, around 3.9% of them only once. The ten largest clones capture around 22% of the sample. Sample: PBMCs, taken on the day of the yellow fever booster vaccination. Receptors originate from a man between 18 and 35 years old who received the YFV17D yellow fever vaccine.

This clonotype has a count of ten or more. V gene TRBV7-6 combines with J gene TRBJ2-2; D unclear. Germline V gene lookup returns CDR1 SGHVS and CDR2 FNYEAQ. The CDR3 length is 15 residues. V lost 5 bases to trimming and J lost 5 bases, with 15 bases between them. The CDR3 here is CASSISRRETGELFF. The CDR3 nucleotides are TGTGCCAGCAGCATCAGCAGGCGTGAGACCGGGGAGCTGTTTTTT.

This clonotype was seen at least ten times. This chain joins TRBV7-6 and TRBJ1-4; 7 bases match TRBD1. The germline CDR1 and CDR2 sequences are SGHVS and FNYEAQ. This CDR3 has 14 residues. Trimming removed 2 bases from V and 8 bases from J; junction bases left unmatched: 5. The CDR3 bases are TGTGCCAGCAGCTTACTAACAGGGGAGGAAAAACTGTTTTTT. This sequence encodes CASSLLTGEEKLFF.

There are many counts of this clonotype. CDR3 loop: CASGQAGGLLDTQYF. CDR3 coding DNA: TGTGCCAGCGGGCAAGCGGGGGGGCTGTTAGATACGCAGTATTTT. The chain links TRBV2 to TRBJ2-3, with 10 bases fitting TRBD2. The CDR3 length is 15 residues. Germline V gene sequence: CDR1 SNHLY, CDR2 FYNNEI. Trimming removed 8 bases from V and 5 bases from J; junction bases left unmatched: 10.

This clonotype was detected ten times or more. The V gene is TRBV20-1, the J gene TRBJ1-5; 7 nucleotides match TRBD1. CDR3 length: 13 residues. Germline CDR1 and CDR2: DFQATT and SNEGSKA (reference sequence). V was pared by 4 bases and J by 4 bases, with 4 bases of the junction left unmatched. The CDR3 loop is CSANRGENQPQHF. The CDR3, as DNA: TGCAGTGCTAACAGGGGCGAGAATCAGCCCCAGCATTTT.

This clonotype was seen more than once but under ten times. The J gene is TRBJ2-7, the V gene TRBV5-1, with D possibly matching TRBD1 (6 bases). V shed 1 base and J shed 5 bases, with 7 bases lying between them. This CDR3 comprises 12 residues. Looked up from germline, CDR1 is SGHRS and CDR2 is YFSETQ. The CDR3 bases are TGCGCCAGCAGCTTGTACAGGGACGAGCAGTACTTC. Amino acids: CASSLYRDEQYF.

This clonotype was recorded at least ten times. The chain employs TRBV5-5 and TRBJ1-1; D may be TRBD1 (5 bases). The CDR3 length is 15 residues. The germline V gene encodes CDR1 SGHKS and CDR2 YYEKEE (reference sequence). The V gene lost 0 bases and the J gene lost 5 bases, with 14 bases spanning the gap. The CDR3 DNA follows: TGTGCCAGCAGCTTGGTTGCTGGTAAGGGGACTGAAGCTTTCTTT. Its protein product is CASSLVAGKGTEAFF.

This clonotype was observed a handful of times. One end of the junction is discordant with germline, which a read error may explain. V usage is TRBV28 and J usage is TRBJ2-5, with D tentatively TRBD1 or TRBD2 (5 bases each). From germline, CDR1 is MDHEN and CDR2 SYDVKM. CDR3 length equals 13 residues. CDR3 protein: CPPRGALGETQYF. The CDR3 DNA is TGCCCCCCCCGAGGGGCTTTGGGAGAGACCCAGTACTTC. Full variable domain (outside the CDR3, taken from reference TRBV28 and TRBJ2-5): DVKVTQSSRYLVKRTGEKVFLECVQDMDHENMFWYRQDPGLGLRLIYFSYDVKMKEKGDIPEGYSVSREKKERFSLILESASTNQTSMYLCPPRGALGETQYFGPGTRLLVL.

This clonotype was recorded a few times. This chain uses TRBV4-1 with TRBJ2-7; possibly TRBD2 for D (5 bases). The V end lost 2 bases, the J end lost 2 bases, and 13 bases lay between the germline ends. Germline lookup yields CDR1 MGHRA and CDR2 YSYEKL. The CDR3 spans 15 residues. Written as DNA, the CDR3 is TGCGCCAGCAGCCAAAGAGGGTCCGGGCCCTACGAGCAGTACTTC. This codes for CASSQRGSGPYEQYF.

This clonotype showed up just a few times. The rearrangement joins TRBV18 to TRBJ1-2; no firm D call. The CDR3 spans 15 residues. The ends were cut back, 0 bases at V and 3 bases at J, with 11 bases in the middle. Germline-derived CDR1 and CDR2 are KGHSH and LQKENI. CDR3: CASSPPNPPDYGYTF. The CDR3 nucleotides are TGTGCCAGCTCACCACCCAATCCCCCTGACTATGGCTACACCTTC.

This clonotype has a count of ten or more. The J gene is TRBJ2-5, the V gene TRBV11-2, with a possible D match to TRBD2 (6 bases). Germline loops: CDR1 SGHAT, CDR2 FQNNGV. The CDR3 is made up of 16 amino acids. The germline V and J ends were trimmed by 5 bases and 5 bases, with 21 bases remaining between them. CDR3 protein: CASSQERRVMGETQYF. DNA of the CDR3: TGTGCCAGCAGCCAAGAGAGGAGGGTCATGGGGGAGACCCAGTACTTC. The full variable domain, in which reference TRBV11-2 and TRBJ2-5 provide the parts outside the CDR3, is EAGVAQSPRYKIIEKRQSVAFWCNPISGHATLYWYQQILGQGPKLLIQFQNNGVVDDSQLPKDRFSAERLKGVDSTLKIQPAKLEDSAVYLCASSQERRVMGETQYFGPGTRLLVL.

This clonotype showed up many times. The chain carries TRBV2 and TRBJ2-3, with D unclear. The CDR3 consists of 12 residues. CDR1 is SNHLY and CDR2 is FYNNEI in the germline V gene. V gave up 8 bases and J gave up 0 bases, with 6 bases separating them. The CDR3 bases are TGTGCCAGCGAAGGGAGCACAGATACGCAGTATTTT. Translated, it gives CASEGSTDTQYF.

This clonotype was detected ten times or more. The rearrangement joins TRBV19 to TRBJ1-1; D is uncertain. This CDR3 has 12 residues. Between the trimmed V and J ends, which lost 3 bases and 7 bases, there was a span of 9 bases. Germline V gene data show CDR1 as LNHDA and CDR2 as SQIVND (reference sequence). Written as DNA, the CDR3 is TGTGCCAGTAGTATGTACCCGCATGAAGCTTTCTTT. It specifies CASSMYPHEAFF.

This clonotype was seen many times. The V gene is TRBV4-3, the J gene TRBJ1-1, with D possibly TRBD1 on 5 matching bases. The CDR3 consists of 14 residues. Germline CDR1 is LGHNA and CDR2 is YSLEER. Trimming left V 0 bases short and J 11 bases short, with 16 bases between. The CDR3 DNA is TGCGCCAGCAGCCAAGAGTGGCAGGGAGGATTGGCTTTCTTT. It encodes CASSQEWQGGLAFF.

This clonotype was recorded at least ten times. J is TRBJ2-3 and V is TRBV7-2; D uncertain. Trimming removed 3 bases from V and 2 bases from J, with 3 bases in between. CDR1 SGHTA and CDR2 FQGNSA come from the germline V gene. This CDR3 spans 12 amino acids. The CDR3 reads CASSFYTDTQYF. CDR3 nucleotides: TGTGCCAGCAGCTTTTACACAGATACGCAGTATTTT.

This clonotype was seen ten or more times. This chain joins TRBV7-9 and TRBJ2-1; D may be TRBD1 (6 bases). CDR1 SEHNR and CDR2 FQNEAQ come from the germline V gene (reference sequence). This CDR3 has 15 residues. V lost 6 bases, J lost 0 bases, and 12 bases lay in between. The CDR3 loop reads CASRFGQSSYNEQFF. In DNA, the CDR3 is TGTGCCAGCAGGTTCGGACAGTCCTCCTACAATGAGCAGTTCTTC.

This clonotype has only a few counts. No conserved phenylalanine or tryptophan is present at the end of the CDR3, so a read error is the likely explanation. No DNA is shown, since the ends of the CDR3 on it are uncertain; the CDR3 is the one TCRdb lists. The CDR3 reads CASSQLAGASL. The chain uses TRBV3-1 and TRBJ2-7; TRBD2 is taken as the D call from the table, unchecked against the DNA. From its first to its last residue, the CDR3 has 11 amino acids. Germline CDR1 LGHDT, CDR2 YNNKEL (reference sequence).

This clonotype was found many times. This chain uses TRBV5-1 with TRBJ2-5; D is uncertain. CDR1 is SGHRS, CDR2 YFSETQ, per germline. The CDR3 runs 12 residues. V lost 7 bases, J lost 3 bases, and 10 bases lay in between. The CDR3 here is CASRVHEETQYF. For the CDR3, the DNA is TGCGCCAGCCGAGTCCATGAAGAGACCCAGTACTTC.

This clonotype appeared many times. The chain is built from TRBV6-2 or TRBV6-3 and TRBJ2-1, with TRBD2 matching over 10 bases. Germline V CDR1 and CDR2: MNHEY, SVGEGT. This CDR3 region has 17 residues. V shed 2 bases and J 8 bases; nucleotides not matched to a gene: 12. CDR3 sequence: CASSYVTSGATGDEQFF. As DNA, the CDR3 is TGTGCCAGCAGTTACGTAACTAGCGGGGCTACGGGGGATGAGCAGTTCTTC.

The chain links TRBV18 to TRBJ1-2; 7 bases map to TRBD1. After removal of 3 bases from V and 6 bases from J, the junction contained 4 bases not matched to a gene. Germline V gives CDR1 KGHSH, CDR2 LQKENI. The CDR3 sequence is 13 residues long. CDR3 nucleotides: TGTGCCAGCTCACCTAAGGGACAGAATGGCTACACCTTC. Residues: CASSPKGQNGYTF. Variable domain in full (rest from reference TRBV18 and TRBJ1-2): NAGVMQNPRHLVRRRGQEARLRCSPMKGHSHVYWYRQLPEEGLKFMVYLQKENIIDESGMPKERFSAEFPKEGPSILRIQQVVRGDSAAYFCASSPKGQNGYTFGSGTRLTVV.

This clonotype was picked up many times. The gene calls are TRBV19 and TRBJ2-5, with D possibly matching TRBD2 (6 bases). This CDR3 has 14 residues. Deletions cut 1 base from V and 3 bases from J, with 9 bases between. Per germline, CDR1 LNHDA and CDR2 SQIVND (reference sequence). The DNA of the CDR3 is TGTGCCAGTAGTATAGGTGGACTAAAAGAGACCCAGTACTTC. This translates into CASSIGGLKETQYF.

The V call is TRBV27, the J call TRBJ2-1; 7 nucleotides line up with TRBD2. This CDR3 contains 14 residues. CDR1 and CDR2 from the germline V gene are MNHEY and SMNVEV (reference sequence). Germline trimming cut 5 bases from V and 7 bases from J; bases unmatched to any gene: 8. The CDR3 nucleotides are TGTGCCAGCAGTACCGGACTAGACGGGAATGAGCAGTTCTTC. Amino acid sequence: CASSTGLDGNEQFF.

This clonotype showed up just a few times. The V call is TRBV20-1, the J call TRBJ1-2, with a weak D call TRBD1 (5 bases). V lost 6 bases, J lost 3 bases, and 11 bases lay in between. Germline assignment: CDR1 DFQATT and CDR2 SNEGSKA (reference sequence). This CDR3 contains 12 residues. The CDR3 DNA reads TGCAGTGCCGCTGACAGAGACTATGGCTACACCTTC. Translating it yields CSAADRDYGYTF.

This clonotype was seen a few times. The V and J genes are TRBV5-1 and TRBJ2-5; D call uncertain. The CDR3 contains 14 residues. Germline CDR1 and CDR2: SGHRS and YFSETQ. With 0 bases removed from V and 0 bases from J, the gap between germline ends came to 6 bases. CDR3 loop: CASSLGGNQETQYF. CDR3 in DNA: TGCGCCAGCAGCTTGGGAGGCAACCAAGAGACCCAGTACTTC.

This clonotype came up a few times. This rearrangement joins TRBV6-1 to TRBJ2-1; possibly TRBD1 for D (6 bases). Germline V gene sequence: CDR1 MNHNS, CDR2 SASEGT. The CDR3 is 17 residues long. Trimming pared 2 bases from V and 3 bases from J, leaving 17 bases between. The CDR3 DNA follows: TGTGCCAGCAGTGAATGGGGAGAGGGGGTCCACTACAATGAGCAGTTCTTC. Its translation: CASSEWGEGVHYNEQFF.

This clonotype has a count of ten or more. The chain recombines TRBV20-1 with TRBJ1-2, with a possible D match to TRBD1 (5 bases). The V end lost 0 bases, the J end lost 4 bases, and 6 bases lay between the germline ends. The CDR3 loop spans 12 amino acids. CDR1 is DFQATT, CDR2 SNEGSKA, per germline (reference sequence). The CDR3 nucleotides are TGCAGTGCTAGAGATCAGGGCTATGGCTACACCTTC. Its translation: CSARDQGYGYTF.

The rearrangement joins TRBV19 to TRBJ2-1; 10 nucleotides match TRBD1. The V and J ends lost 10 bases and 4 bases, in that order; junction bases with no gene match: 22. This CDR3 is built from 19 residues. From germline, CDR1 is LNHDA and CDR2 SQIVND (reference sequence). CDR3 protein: CATKTGGILRDSAYNEQFF. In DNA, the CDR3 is TGTGCCACCAAGACAGGGGGCATCCTGAGGGACAGCGCATACAATGAGCAGTTCTTC.

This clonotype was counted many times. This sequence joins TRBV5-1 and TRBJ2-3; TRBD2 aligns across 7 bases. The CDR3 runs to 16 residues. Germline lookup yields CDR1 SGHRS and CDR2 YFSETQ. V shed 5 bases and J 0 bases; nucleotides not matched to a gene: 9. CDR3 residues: CASRSFAGVSTDTQYF. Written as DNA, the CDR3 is TGCGCCAGCAGGTCCTTTGCGGGGGTAAGCACAGATACGCAGTATTTT.

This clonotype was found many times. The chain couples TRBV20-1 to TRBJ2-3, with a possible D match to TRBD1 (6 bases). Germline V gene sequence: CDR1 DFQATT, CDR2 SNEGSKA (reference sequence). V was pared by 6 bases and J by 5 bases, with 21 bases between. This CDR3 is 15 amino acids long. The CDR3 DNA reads TGCAGTGCCCGCCCCCCCAGGGGCGCCGTAGATACGCAGTATTTT. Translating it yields CSARPPRGAVDTQYF.

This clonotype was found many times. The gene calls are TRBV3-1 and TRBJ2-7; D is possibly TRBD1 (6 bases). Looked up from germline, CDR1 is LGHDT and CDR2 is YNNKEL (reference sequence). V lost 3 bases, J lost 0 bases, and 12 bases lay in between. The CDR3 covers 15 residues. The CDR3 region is CASSHRDMSSYEQYF. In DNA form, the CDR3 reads TGTGCCAGCAGCCACCGGGACATGAGCTCCTACGAGCAGTACTTC.

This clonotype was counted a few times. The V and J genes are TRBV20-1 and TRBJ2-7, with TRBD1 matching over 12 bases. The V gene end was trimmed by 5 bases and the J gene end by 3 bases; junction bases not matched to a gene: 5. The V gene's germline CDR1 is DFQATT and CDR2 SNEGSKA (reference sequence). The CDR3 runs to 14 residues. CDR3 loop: CSASGQGAIYEQYV. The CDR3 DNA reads TGCAGTGCTTCGGGACAGGGGGCGATCTACGAGCAGTACGTC.

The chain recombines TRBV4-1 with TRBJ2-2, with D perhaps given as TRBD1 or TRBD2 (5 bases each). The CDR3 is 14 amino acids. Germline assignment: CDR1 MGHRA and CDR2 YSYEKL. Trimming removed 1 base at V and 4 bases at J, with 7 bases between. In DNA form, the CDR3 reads TGCGCCAGCAGCCAAGTTGGGGGCACCGGGGAGCTGTTTTTT. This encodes CASSQVGGTGELFF.

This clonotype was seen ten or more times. The CDR3 DNA reads as TGTGCCACCGATTCGATCCCGGGACTAGCGGAGACCCAGTACTTC. It translates to CATDSIPGLAETQYF. V is TRBV6-6 and J is TRBJ2-5; 10 positions match TRBD2. This CDR3 spans 15 amino acids. Losses at the gene ends were 10 bases for V and 5 bases for J; bases not matched to a gene: 13. Germline assignment: CDR1 MNHNY and CDR2 SVGAGI (reference sequence).